These T cell receptor beta chains were read from a single sample in a study of lymphopenia after photon versus proton radiotherapy. TCRdb's table, derived via immunoSEQ multiplex PCR, lists solely in-frame clones and lacks some. The sample contains about 40,000 clones, 70% to 90% of which appear only once. Sequenced material: peripheral blood, taken from a patient treated with proton-based radiotherapy. These TCRs come from a woman in her 70s with pancreatic cancer. Some clones in this sample may be carry-over from other donors' samples. Both conserved end residues are part of each CDR3. Fields, in order: CDR3 DNA, CDR3 protein, J gene, clone size, D gene, V gene. The D gene is left open where the match is weak. Clone sizes are given selectively: once, few, many, or a class where the clone is expanded.

CDR3nt: TGTGCCAGCAGCCAGGTTAGCGGGAGTAGCACAGATACGCAGTATTTT
CDR3aa: CASSQVSGSSTDTQYF
j_gene: TRBJ2-3
abundance: NA
d_gene: TRBD2
v_gene: TRBV4-2

CDR3nt: TGTGCCAGCAGCTTGGGGACAGGTCGAGAGACCCAGTACTTC
CDR3aa: CASSLGTGRETQYF
j_gene: TRBJ2-5
abundance: once
d_gene: TRBD1
v_gene: TRBV5-8

CDR3nt: TGTGCCAGCAATGGACGGGAGCGAGGAAACGAGCAGTACTTC
CDR3aa: CASNGRERGNEQYF
j_gene: TRBJ2-7
abundance: NA
d_gene: NA
v_gene: TRBV6-1

CDR3nt: TGTGCCAGCAGCTTACCCCTCGCAACCTCTTCCTACGAGCAGTACTTC
CDR3aa: CASSLPLATSSYEQYF
j_gene: TRBJ2-7
abundance: NA
d_gene: NA
v_gene: TRBV5-6

CDR3nt: TGTGCCAGTAGTGGGACGGACAGGGGCTCTGGGGCCAACGTCCTGACTTTC
CDR3aa: CASSGTDRGSGANVLTF
j_gene: TRBJ2-6
abundance: NA
d_gene: TRBD1
v_gene: TRBV19

CDR3nt: TGTGCCAGCAGCCCGGGACAGGAAACCTACGAGCAGTACTTC
CDR3aa: CASSPGQETYEQYF
j_gene: TRBJ2-7
abundance: NA
d_gene: NA
v_gene: TRBV21-1

CDR3nt: TGTGCCAGCAGCTTGACAGGGGGCAATGAGCAGTTCTTC
CDR3aa: CASSLTGGNEQFF
j_gene: TRBJ2-1
abundance: NA
d_gene: TRBD1
v_gene: TRBV5-5

CDR3nt: TGTGCCAGCTCACCAGACAGGGGACTCGTTGACACCATATATTTT
CDR3aa: CASSPDRGLVDTIYF
j_gene: TRBJ1-3
abundance: NA
d_gene: TRBD1
v_gene: TRBV18

CDR3nt: TGTGCCAGCAGTGAAGTGGGGCAGGCATATGGCTACACCTTC
CDR3aa: CASSEVGQAYGYTF
j_gene: TRBJ1-2
abundance: NA
d_gene: NA
v_gene: TRBV6-1

CDR3nt: TGTGCCAGCAGCGACAGCCCGAACACTGAAGCTTTCTTT
CDR3aa: CASSDSPNTEAFF
j_gene: TRBJ1-1
abundance: few
d_gene: NA
v_gene: TRBV7-2

CDR3nt: TGCGCCAGCAGCTTGGAACGGGGGGGCGGCACTGAAGCTTTCTTT
CDR3aa: CASSLERGGGTEAFF
j_gene: TRBJ1-1
abundance: NA
d_gene: NA
v_gene: TRBV5-1

CDR3nt: TGTGCCATCAGTGATTCCCCTAGCGGGACCACCGGGGAGCTGTTTTTT
CDR3aa: CAISDSPSGTTGELFF
j_gene: TRBJ2-2
abundance: NA
d_gene: TRBD2
v_gene: TRBV10-3

CDR3nt: TGTGCCAGCAGTGACTCGGACCCAGGACAGGGCGGATCACCCCTCCACTTT
CDR3aa: CASSDSDPGQGGSPLHF
j_gene: TRBJ1-6
abundance: NA
d_gene: TRBD1
v_gene: TRBV6-4

CDR3nt: TGCGCCAGCAGCCAAGTTGTAGAGCAGCCCCAGCATTTT
CDR3aa: CASSQVVEQPQHF
j_gene: TRBJ1-5
abundance: once
d_gene: NA
v_gene: TRBV4-1

CDR3nt: TGTGCCAGCAGTGATGAGCGGGAGGGTAATGAGCAGTTCTTC
CDR3aa: CASSDEREGNEQFF
j_gene: TRBJ2-1
abundance: NA
d_gene: TRBD2
v_gene: TRBV2

CDR3nt: TGTGCCAGCAGCGTCAGAGCGCCCGGGACTAGCGGCTACGAGCAGTACTTC
CDR3aa: CASSVRAPGTSGYEQYF
j_gene: TRBJ2-7
abundance: NA
d_gene: TRBD2
v_gene: TRBV9

CDR3nt: TGTGCCAGCAGTTACGGACAGGTCTATGGCTACACCTTC
CDR3aa: CASSYGQVYGYTF
j_gene: TRBJ1-2
abundance: NA
d_gene: TRBD1
v_gene: TRBV28

CDR3nt: TGTGCCAGCAGCTTGATGAACACAGATACGCAGTATTTT
CDR3aa: CASSLMNTDTQYF
j_gene: TRBJ2-3
abundance: NA
d_gene: NA
v_gene: TRBV7-2

CDR3nt: TGTGCCAGCAGCGTCGGGACAGCACTCTACGAGCAGTACTTC
CDR3aa: CASSVGTALYEQYF
j_gene: TRBJ2-7
abundance: NA
d_gene: TRBD1
v_gene: TRBV28

CDR3nt: TGCAGCGTTGAAGGGAGGACGGGGCAGTACTTC
CDR3aa: CSVEGRTGQYF
j_gene: TRBJ2-7
abundance: NA
d_gene: NA
v_gene: TRBV29-1

CDR3nt: TGCGCCAGCAGCTTGGAGCTAGCGGGAGGGCAAACAGATACGCAGTATTTT
CDR3aa: CASSLELAGGQTDTQYF
j_gene: TRBJ2-3
abundance: once
d_gene: TRBD2
v_gene: TRBV5-1

CDR3nt: TGTGCCAGCAGCGGCGGCTCACTAATCTACAATCAGCCCCAGCATTTT
CDR3aa: CASSGGSLIYNQPQHF
j_gene: TRBJ1-5
abundance: NA
d_gene: NA
v_gene: TRBV5-4

CDR3nt: TGTGCCAGCACCCTGACAGGGTTCTTCTCCTACGAGCAGTACTTC
CDR3aa: CASTLTGFFSYEQYF
j_gene: TRBJ2-7
abundance: once
d_gene: TRBD1
v_gene: TRBV27

CDR3nt: TGTGCCGTGGGGACAGGGGAAACTGAAGCTTTCTTT
CDR3aa: CAVGTGETEAFF
j_gene: TRBJ1-1
abundance: NA
d_gene: TRBD1
v_gene: TRBV10-3

CDR3nt: TGTGCCACCAGCACGGGACTCAGCGGTCAGCCCCAGCATTTT
CDR3aa: CATSTGLSGQPQHF
j_gene: TRBJ1-5
abundance: NA
d_gene: NA
v_gene: TRBV15

CDR3nt: TGTGCCATTTCCCGGGGGTTCAGCTACGAGCAGTACTTC
CDR3aa: CAISRGFSYEQYF
j_gene: TRBJ2-7
abundance: NA
d_gene: NA
v_gene: TRBV28

CDR3nt: TGCAGCGTGCAACCGGGGGCAGGAGGCTACACCTTC
CDR3aa: CSVQPGAGGYTF
j_gene: TRBJ1-2
abundance: once
d_gene: NA
v_gene: TRBV29-1

CDR3nt: TGTGCCAGCAGTTTAGGGGTTCGTAGCAATCAGCCCCAGCATTTT
CDR3aa: CASSLGVRSNQPQHF
j_gene: TRBJ1-5
abundance: NA
d_gene: NA
v_gene: TRBV28

CDR3nt: TGTGCCAGCAGCCTACCCCCATGGGGAGGAAGCACAGATACGCAGTATTTT
CDR3aa: CASSLPPWGGSTDTQYF
j_gene: TRBJ2-3
abundance: NA
d_gene: NA
v_gene: TRBV28

CDR3nt: TGTGCCATCACCCCGGCCCTCTCTGGAAACACCATATATTTT
CDR3aa: CAITPALSGNTIYF
j_gene: TRBJ1-3
abundance: NA
d_gene: NA
v_gene: TRBV10-3

CDR3nt: TGTGCCAGCACCCTATCGGGACAGGGCTACGAGCAGTACTTC
CDR3aa: CASTLSGQGYEQYF
j_gene: TRBJ2-7
abundance: NA
d_gene: TRBD1
v_gene: TRBV5-6

CDR3nt: TGTGCTAGTGGACGGAAGACAGGGACTGGGGCCAACGTCCTGACTTTC
CDR3aa: CASGRKTGTGANVLTF
j_gene: TRBJ2-6
abundance: NA
d_gene: TRBD1
v_gene: TRBV12-5

CDR3nt: TGTGCCAGCAGTTTGGGACAGGATTTTGGCTACACCTTC
CDR3aa: CASSLGQDFGYTF
j_gene: TRBJ1-2
abundance: NA
d_gene: TRBD1
v_gene: TRBV28

CDR3nt: TGTGCCACAAGGTCAGACTCTTCAACTAATGAAAAACTGTTTTTT
CDR3aa: CATRSDSSTNEKLFF
j_gene: TRBJ1-4
abundance: NA
d_gene: NA
v_gene: TRBV19

CDR3nt: TGCGCCAGCAGCTTGCGCGGGACTAGCGGGACGCGCACAGATACGCAGTATTTT
CDR3aa: CASSLRGTSGTRTDTQYF
j_gene: TRBJ2-3
abundance: NA
d_gene: TRBD2
v_gene: TRBV5-1

CDR3nt: TGCAGCGTTGAAGATTGGCGGGTACAAGGCACAGATACGCAGTATTTT
CDR3aa: CSVEDWRVQGTDTQYF
j_gene: TRBJ2-3
abundance: NA
d_gene: NA
v_gene: TRBV29-1

CDR3nt: TGTGCCAGCAGCCCCCAAGGGACTAGCGTCTACGAGCAGTACTTC
CDR3aa: CASSPQGTSVYEQYF
j_gene: TRBJ2-7
abundance: NA
d_gene: TRBD2
v_gene: TRBV7-2

CDR3nt: TGTGCCATCAGGACGCTCGGGGATGGCGCTGAAGCTTTCTTT
CDR3aa: CAIRTLGDGAEAFF
j_gene: TRBJ1-1
abundance: NA
d_gene: NA
v_gene: TRBV10-3

CDR3nt: TGTGCCAGCGTTTCTCAGGGGGCAGGAAACTATGGCTACACCTTC
CDR3aa: CASVSQGAGNYGYTF
j_gene: TRBJ1-2
abundance: NA
d_gene: TRBD1
v_gene: TRBV19

CDR3nt: TGTGCCACCAGCAGAGGGACAGGGGAATATGAAAAACTGTTTTTT
CDR3aa: CATSRGTGEYEKLFF
j_gene: TRBJ1-4
abundance: once
d_gene: TRBD1
v_gene: TRBV15

CDR3nt: TGTGCCAGCAGATTGGGACAGTCCTACGAGCAGTACTTC
CDR3aa: CASRLGQSYEQYF
j_gene: TRBJ2-7
abundance: NA
d_gene: TRBD1
v_gene: TRBV28